Detailed here is one T cell receptor (beta chain). The CDR3 sequence is 15 residues long. After removal of 2 bases from V and 3 bases from J, the junction contained 5 bases not matched to a gene. Per the germline V gene, CDR1 is SGDLS and CDR2 is YYNGEE. The entry originates in a study of blood T cell repertoires in COVID-19. Study in general: Italy, Spain and the United States were the sources of the convalescent and acute COVID-19 samples. Sample material is recorded as cDNA or gDNA derived from T cells, B-cell-depleted T cells, or PBMCs.

In the authors' methods: Nucleated cell counts were estimated from reference gene primer amplification. Data came from immunoSEQ multiplex PCR; TCRdb stores just in-frame clones and leaves some out. That table supplies the V and J calls and clone size; D and trimming were determined from the DNA. The sample lists some 220,000 clones; roughly 84% were seen once. Sequencing was done on a sample of peripheral blood. V gene TRBV9 combines with J gene TRBJ2-7, with 10 bases that match TRBD1. This TCR derives from a woman older than 75 with active or convalescent COVID-19. CDR3 sequence (DNA): TGTGCCAGCAGCGTCGGGACAGGGGATTACTACGAGCAGTACTTC. Encoded protein: CASSVGTGDYYEQYF.